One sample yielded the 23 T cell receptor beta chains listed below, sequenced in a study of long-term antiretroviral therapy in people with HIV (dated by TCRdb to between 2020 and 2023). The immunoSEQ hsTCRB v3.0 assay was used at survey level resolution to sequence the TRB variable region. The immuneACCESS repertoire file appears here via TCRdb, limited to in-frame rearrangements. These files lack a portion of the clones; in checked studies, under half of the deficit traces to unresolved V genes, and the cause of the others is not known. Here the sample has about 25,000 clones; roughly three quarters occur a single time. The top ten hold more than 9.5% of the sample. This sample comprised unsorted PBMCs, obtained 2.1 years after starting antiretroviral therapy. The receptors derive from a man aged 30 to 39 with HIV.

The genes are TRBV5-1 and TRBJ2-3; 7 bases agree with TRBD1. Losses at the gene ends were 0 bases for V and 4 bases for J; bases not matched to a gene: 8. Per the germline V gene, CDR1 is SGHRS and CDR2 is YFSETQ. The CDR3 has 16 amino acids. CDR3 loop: CASSLETGMRADTQYF. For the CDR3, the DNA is TGCGCCAGCAGCTTGGAGACAGGGATGAGAGCAGATACGCAGTATTTT.

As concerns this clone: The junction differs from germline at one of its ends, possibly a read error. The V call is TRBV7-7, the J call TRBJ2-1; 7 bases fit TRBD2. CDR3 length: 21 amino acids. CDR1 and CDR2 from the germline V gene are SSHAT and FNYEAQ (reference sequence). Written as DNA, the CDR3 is TGTGCTAGCAGCTTATACCCTCTAGGCGGGAGCCCCGCGGGGGCCTACAATGAGCAGTTCTTC. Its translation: CASSLYPLGGSPAGAYNEQFF.

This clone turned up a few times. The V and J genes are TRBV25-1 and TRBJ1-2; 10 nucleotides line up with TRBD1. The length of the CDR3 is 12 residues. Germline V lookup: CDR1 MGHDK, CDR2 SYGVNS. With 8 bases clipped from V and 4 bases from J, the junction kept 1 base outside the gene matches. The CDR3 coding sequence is TGTGCCAGCCGGGACAGGGGCTATGGCTACACCTTC. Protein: CASRDRGYGYTF.

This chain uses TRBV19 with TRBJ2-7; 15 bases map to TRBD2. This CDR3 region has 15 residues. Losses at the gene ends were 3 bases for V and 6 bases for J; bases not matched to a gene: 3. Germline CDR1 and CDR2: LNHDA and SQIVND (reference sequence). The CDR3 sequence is CASSMGLAGGSEQYF. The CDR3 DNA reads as TGTGCCAGTAGTATGGGACTAGCGGGAGGATCCGAGCAGTACTTC.

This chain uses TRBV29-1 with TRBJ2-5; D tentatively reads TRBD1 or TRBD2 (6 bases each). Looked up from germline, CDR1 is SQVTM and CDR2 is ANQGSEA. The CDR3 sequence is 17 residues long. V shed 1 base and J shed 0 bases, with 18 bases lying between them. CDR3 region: CSVEGGHRETYQETQYF. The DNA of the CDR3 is TGCAGCGTTGAAGGGGGACATCGGGAGACGTACCAAGAGACCCAGTACTTC.

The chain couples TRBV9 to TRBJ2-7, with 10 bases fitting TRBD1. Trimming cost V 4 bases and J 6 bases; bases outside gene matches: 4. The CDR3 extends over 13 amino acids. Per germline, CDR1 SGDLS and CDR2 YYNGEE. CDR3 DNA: TGTGCCAGCAGCAGGGACAGGGGTCGCGAGCAGTACTTC. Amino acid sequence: CASSRDRGREQYF.

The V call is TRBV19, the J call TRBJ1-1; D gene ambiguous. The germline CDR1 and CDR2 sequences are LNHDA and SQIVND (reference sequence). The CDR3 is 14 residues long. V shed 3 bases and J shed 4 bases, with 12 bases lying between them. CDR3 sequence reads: CASSIRRGGTEAFF. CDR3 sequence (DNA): TGTGCCAGTAGTATTCGACGGGGAGGCACTGAAGCTTTCTTT. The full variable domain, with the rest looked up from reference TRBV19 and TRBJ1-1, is DGGITQSPKYLFRKEGQNVTLSCEQNLNHDAMYWYRQDPGQGLRLIYYSQIVNDFQKGDIAEGYSVSREKKESFPLTVTSAQKNPTAFYLCASSIRRGGTEAFFGQGTRLTVV.

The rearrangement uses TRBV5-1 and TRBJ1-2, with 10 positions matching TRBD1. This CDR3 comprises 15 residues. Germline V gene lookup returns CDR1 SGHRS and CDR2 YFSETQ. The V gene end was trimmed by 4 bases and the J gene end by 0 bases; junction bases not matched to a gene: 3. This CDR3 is CASSRDRGSNYGYTF. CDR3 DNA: TGCGCCAGCAGCCGGGACAGGGGTTCTAACTATGGCTACACCTTC.

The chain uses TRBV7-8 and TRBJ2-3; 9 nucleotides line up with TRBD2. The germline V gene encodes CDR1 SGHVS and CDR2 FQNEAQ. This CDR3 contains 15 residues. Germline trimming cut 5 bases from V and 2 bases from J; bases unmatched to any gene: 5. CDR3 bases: TGTGCCAGCAGCCCCCTAGCGGGGCTCACAGATACGCAGTATTTT. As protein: CASSPLAGLTDTQYF.

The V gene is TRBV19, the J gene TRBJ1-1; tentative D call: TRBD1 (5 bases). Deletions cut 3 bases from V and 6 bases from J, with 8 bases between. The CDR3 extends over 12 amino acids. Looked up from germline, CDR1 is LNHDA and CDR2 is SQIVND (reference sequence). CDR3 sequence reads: CASSIGGAEAFF. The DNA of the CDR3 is TGTGCCAGTAGTATCGGGGGAGCTGAAGCTTTCTTT.

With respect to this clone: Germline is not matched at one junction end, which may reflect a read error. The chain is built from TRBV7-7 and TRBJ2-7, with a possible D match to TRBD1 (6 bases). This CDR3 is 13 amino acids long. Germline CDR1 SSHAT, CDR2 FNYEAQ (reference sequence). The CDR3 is CASSLVGGYEQYF. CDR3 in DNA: TGTGCTAGCAGCTTAGTAGGGGGCTACGAGCAGTACTTC.

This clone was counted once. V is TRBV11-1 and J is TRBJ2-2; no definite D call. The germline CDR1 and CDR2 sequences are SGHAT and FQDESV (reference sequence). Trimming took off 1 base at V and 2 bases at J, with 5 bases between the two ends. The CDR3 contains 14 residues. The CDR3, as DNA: TGTGCCAGCAGCTTAGGGGATAACACCGGGGAGCTGTTTTTT. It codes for CASSLGDNTGELFF.

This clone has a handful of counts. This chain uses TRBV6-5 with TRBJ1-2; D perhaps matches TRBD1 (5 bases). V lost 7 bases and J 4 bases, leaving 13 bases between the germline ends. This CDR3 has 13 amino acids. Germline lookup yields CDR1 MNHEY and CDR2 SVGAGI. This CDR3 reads CASTPDSSYGYTF. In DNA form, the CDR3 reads TGTGCCAGCACCCCCGACAGTTCCTATGGCTACACCTTC.

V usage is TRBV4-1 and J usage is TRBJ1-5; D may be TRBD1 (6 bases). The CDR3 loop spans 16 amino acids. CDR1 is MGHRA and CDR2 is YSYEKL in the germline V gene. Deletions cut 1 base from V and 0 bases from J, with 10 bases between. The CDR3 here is CASSQVPGASNQPQHF. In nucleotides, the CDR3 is TGCGCCAGCAGCCAAGTTCCAGGGGCTAGCAATCAGCCCCAGCATTTT.

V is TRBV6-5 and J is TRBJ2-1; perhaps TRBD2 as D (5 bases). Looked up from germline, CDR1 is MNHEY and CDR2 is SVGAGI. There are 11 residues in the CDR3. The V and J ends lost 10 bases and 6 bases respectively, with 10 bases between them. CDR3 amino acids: CAISSGNEQFF. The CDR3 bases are TGTGCCATCAGCAGCGGCAATGAGCAGTTCTTC.

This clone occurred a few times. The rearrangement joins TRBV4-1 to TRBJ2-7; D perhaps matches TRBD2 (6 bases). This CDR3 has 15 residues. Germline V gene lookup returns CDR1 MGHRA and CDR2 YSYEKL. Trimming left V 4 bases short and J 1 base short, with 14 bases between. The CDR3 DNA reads TGCGCCAGCAGCCCCTCTTTGGGGGGTTCCTACGAGCAGTACTTC. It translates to CASSPSLGGSYEQYF.

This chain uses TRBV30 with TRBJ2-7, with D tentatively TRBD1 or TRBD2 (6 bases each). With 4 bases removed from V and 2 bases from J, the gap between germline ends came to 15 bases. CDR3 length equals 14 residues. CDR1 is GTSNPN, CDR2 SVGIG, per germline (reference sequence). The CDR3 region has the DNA TGTGCCTGGAATATAGGGGGGATCCCCTACGAGCAGTACTTC. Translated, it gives CAWNIGGIPYEQYF.

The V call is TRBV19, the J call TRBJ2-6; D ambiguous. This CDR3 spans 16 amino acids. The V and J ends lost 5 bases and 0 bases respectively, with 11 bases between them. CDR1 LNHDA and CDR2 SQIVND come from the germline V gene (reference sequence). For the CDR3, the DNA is TGTGCCAGTAGTCCCGACCTGGGCTCTGGGGCCAACGTCCTGACTTTC. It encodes CASSPDLGSGANVLTF.

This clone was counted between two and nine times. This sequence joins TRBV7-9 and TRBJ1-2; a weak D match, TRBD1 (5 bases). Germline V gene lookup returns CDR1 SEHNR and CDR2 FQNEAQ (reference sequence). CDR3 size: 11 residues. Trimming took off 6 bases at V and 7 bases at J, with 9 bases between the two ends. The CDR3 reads CASSFTGGYTF. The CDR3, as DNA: TGTGCCAGCAGTTTCACAGGTGGCTACACCTTC.

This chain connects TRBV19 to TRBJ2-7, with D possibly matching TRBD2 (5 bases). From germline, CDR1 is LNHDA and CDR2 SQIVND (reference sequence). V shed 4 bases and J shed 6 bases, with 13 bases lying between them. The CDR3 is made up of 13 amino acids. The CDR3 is CASSTRGSGEQYF. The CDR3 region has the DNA TGTGCCAGTAGTACCCGGGGATCGGGCGAGCAGTACTTC.

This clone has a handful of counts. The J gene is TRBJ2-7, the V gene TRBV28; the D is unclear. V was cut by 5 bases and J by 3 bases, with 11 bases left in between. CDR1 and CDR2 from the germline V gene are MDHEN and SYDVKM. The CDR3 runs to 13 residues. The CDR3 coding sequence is TGTGCCAGCAGTACCGGGCCCCTCTACGAGCAGTACTTC. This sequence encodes CASSTGPLYEQYF.

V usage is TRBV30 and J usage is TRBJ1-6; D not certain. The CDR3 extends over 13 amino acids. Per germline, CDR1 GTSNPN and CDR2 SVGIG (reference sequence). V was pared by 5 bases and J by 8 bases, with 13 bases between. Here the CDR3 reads CAWESKGDSPLHF. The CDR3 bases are TGTGCCTGGGAGAGTAAGGGAGATTCACCCCTCCACTTT.

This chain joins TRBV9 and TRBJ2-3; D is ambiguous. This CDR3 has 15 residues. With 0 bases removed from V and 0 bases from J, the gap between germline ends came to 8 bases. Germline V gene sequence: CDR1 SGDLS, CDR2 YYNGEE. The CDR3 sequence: CASSVVAASTDTQYF. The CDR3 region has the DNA TGTGCCAGCAGCGTAGTGGCGGCTAGCACAGATACGCAGTATTTT.